This T cell receptor (beta chain) was sequenced during a study of T-cell memory formation after mild COVID-19. Study background: TCR clusters were mostly donor specific.

5'RACE, which relied on constant-segment primers, yielded TCR alpha and TCR beta cDNA libraries carrying sample barcodes and UMIs. MiXCR, run by TCRdb on the 5' RACE reads, gives a single entry per CDR3 protein. The sample has under 700,000 distinct CDR3 sequences; about 20% are singletons. This clonotype has only a few counts. Its antigen is still unknown. Study results and limitations: Balance between CD4 and CD8 was seen in clones contracting day 15 to 85, and a CD4+ lean was seen in later expanders. Shrinking CD4+ clones resided mostly in CM and EM, and CD8+ ones in EMRA.

The V end was cut by 1 base, the J end by 3 bases, with 9 bases between. The CDR3 extends over 15 amino acids. Germline values: CDR1 SGHTA, CDR2 FQGNSA. This chain joins TRBV7-2 and TRBJ2-2; no reliable D call. The receptor comes from an adult woman who had mild COVID-19 (a few samples of this study predate the infection). Cell type and time point are not known. The specimen sequenced was PBMCs or a T cell subset sorted from them (not recorded which). In DNA form, the CDR3 reads TGTGCCAGCAGCTTAGTGGGTCCGGACACCGGGGAGCTGTTTTTT. This codes for CASSLVGPDTGELFF.